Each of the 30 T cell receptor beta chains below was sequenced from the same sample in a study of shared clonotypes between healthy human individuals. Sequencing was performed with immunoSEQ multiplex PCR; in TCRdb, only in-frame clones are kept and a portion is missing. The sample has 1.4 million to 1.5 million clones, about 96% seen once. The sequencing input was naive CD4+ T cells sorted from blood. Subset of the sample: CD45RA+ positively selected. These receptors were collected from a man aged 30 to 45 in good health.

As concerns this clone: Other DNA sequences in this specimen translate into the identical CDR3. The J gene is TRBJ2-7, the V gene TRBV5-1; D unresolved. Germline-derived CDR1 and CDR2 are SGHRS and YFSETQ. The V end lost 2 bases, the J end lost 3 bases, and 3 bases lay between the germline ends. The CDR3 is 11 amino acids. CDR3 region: CASSLGYEQYF. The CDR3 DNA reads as TGCGCCAGCAGCTTAGGCTACGAGCAGTACTTC. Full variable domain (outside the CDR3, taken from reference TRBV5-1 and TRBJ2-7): KAGVTQTPRYLIKTRGQQVTLSCSPISGHRSVSWYQQTPGQGLQFLFEYFSETQRNKGNFPGRFSGRQFSNSRSEMNVSTLELGDSALYLCASSLGYEQYFGPGTRLTVT.

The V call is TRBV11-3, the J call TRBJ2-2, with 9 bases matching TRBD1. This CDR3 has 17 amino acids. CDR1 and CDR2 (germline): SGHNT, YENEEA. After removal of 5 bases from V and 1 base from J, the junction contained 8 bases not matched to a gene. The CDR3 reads CASSPQPGQGNTGELFF. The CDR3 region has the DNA TGTGCCAGCAGCCCCCAACCGGGACAGGGGAACACCGGGGAGCTGTTTTTT.

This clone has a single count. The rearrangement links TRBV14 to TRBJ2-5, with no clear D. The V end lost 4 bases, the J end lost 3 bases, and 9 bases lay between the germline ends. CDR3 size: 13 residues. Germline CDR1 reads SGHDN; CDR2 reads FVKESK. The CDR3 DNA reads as TGTGCCAGCAGCCCAGGTCTCAAAGAGACCCAGTACTTC. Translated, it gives CASSPGLKETQYF. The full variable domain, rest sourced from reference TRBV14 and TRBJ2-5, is EAGVTQFPSHSVIEKGQTVTLRCDPISGHDNLYWYRRVMGKEIKFLLHFVKESKQDESGMPNNRFLAERTGGTYSTLKVQPAELEDSGVYFCASSPGLKETQYFGPGTRLLVL.

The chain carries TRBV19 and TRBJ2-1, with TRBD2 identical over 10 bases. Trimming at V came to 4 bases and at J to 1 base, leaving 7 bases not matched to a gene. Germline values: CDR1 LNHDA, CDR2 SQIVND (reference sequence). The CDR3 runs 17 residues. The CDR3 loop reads CASSSQLAGTSYNEQFF. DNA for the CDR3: TGTGCCAGTAGTAGTCAACTAGCGGGAACTTCCTACAATGAGCAGTTCTTC.

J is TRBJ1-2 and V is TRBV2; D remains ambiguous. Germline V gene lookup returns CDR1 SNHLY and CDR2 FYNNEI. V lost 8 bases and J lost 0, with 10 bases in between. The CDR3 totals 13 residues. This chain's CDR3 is CASFYNANYGYTF. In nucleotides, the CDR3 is TGTGCCAGCTTCTACAACGCTAACTATGGCTACACCTTC.

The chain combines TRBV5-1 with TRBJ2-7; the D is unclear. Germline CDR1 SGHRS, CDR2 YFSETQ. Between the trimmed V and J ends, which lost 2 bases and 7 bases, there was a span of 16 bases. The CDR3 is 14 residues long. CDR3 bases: TGCGCCAGCAGCTTAGACCCCGCACGCGGAGAGCAGTACTTC. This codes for CASSLDPARGEQYF.

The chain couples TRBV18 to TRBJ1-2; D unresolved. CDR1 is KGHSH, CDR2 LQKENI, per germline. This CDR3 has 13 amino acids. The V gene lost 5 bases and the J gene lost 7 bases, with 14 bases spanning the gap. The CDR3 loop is CASSDTGGVGYTF. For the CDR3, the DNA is TGTGCCAGCTCAGACACCGGAGGAGTTGGCTACACCTTC.

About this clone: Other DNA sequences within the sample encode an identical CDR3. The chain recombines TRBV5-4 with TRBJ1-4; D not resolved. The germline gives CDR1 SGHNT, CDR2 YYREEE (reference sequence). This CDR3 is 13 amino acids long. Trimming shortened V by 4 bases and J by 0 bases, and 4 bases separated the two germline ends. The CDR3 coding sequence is TGTGCCAGCAGCGTATCAACTAATGAAAAACTGTTTTTT. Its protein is CASSVSTNEKLFF.

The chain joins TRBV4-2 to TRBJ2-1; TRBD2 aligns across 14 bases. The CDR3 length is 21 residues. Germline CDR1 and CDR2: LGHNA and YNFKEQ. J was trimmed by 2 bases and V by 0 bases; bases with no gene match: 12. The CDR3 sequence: CASSQDRLTSGRAGTYNEQFF. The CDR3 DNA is TGTGCCAGCAGCCAAGATCGTTTGACTAGCGGGAGGGCCGGTACCTACAATGAGCAGTTCTTC.

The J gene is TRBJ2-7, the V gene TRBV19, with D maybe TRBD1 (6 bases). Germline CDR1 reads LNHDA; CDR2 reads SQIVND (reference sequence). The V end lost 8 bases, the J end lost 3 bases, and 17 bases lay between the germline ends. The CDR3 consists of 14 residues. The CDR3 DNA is TGTGCCAGTTCCGGGACATCATCCCTCTACGAGCAGTACTTC. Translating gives CASSGTSSLYEQYF.

The DNA of the CDR3 is TGTGCCAGCGCGGGGTGGAACACTGAAGCTTTCTTT. Residues: CASAGWNTEAFF. The rearrangement uses TRBV7-3 and TRBJ1-1; no firm D call. The CDR3 consists of 12 residues. CDR1 and CDR2 from the germline V gene are SGHTA and FQGTGA. Between the trimmed V and J ends, which lost 8 bases and 1 base, there was a span of 8 bases. The entire variable domain, with the rest obtained from reference TRBV7-3 and TRBJ1-1, is as follows: GAGVSQTPSNKVTEKGKYVELRCDPISGHTALYWYRQSLGQGPEFLIYFQGTGAADDSGLPNDRFFAVRPEGSVSTLKIQRTERGDSAVYLCASAGWNTEAFFGQGTRLTVV.

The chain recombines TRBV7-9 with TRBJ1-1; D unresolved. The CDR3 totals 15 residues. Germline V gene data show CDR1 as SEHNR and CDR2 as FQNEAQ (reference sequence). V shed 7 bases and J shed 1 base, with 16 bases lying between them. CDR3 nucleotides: TGTGCCAGCAACTTGCGTGGCTTCCAGAACACTGAAGCTTTCTTT. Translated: CASNLRGFQNTEAFF.

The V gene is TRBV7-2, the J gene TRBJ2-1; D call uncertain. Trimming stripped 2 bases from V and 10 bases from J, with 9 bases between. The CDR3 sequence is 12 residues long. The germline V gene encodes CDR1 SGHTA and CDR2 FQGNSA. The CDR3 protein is CASSLNALEQFF. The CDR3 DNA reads TGTGCCAGCAGCTTAAATGCGCTCGAGCAGTTCTTC.

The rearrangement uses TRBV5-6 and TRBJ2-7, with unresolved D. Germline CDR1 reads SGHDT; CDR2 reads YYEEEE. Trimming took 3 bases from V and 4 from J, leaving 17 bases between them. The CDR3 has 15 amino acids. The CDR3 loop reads CASSSLRLIVYEQYF. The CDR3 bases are TGTGCCAGCAGCTCCCTCCGTCTGATCGTTTACGAGCAGTACTTC.

In DNA, the CDR3 is TGTGCCAGCAGTCTGGACAAGTCCTACAATGAGCAGTTCTTC. Translated, it gives CASSLDKSYNEQFF. The rearrangement uses TRBV2 and TRBJ2-1, with D perhaps matching TRBD1 (5 bases). V was clipped by 5 bases and J by 1 base, with 9 bases between them. Germline CDR1 and CDR2: SNHLY and FYNNEI. The CDR3 sequence is 14 residues long. Full variable domain (outside the CDR3, taken from reference TRBV2 and TRBJ2-1): EPEVTQTPSHQVTQMGQEVILRCVPISNHLYFYWYRQILGQKVEFLVSFYNNEISEKSEIFDDQFSVERPDGSNFTLKIRSTKLEDSAMYFCASSLDKSYNEQFFGPGTRLTVL.

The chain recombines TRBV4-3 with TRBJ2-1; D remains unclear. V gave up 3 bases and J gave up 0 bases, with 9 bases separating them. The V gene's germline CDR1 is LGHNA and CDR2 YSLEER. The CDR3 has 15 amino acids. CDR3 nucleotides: TGCGCCAGCAGCCACCGCCAGAGCTCCTACAATGAGCAGTTCTTC. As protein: CASSHRQSSYNEQFF.

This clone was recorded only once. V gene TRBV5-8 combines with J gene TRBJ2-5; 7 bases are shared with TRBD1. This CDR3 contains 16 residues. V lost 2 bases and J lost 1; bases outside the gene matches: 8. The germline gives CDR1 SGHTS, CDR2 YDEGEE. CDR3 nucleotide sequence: TGTGCCAGCAGCTTTCGACGACAGGGCCTCCAAGAGACCCAGTACTTC. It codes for CASSFRRQGLQETQYF.

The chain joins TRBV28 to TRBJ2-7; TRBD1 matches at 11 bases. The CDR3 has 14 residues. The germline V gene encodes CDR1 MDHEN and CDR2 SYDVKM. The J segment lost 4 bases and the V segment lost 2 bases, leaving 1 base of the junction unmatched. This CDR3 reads CASSLGDRGYEQYF. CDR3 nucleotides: TGTGCCAGCAGTTTAGGGGACAGGGGGTACGAGCAGTACTTC.

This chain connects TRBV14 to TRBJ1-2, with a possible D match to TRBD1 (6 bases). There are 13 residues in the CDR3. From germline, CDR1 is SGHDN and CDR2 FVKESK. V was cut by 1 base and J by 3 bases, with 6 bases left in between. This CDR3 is CASSQGGHYGYTF. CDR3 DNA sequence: TGTGCCAGCAGCCAAGGGGGGCACTATGGCTACACCTTC.

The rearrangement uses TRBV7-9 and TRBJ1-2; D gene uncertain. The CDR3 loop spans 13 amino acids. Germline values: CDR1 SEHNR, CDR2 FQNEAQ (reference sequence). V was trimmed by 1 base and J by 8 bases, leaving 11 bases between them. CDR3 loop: CASSLEVRGGYTF. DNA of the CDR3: TGTGCCAGCAGCTTAGAAGTCCGCGGGGGCTACACCTTC.

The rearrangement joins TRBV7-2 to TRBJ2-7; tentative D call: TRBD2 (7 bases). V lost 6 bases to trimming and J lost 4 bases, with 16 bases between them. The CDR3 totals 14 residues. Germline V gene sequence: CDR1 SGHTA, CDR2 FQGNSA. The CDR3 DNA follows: TGTGCCAGCAGAGAGGGGGGGTCAAAATACGAGCAGTACTTC. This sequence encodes CASREGGSKYEQYF.

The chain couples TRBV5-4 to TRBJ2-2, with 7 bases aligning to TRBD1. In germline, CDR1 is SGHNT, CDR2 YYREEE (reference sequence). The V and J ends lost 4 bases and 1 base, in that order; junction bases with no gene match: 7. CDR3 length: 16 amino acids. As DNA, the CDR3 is TGTGCCAGCAGCGCCGGGACAGTACGGAACACCGGGGAGCTGTTTTTT. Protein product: CASSAGTVRNTGELFF.

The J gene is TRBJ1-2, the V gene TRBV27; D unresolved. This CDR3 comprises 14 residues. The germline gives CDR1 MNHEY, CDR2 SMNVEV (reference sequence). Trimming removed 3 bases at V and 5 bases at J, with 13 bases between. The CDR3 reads CASSLMAPPYGYTF. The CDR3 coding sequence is TGTGCCAGCAGTTTGATGGCCCCCCCATATGGCTACACCTTC.

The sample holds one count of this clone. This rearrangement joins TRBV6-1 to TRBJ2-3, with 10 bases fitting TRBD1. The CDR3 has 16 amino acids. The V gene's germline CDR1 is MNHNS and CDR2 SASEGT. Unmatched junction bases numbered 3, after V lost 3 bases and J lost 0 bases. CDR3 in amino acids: CASSERQGASTDTQYF. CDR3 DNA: TGTGCCAGCAGTGAGAGACAGGGGGCGAGCACAGATACGCAGTATTTT.

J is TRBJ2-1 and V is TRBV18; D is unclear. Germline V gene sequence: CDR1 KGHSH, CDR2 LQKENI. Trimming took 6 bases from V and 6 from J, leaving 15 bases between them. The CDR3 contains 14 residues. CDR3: CASSLDHSVNEQFF. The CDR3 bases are TGTGCCAGCTCCCTTGACCACTCGGTCAATGAGCAGTTCTTC.

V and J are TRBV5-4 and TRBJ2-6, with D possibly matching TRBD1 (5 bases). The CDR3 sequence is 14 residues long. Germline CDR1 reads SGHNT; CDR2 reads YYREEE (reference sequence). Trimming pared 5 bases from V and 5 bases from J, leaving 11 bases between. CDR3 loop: CASSSQAWANVLTF. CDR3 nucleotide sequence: TGTGCCAGCAGTTCACAGGCCTGGGCCAACGTCCTGACTTTC.

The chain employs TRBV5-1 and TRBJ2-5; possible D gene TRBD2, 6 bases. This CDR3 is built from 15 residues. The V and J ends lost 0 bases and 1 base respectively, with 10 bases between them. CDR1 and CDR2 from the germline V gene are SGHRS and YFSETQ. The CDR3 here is CASSLEPGVQETQYF. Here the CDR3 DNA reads TGCGCCAGCAGCTTGGAACCGGGGGTCCAAGAGACCCAGTACTTC.

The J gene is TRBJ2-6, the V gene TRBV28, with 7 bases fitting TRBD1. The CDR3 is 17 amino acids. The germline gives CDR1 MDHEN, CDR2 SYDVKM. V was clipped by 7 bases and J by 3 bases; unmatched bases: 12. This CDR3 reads CASNHRQGSIGANVLTF. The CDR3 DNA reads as TGTGCCAGCAATCATCGACAGGGTTCTATTGGGGCCAACGTCCTGACTTTC.

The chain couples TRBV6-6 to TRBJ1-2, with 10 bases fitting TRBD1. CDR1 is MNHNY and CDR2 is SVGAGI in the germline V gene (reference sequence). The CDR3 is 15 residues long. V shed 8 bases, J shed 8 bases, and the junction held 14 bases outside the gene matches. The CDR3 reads CASGGDVGTGAGYTF. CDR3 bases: TGTGCCAGCGGGGGGGACGTCGGGACAGGGGCCGGCTACACCTTC.

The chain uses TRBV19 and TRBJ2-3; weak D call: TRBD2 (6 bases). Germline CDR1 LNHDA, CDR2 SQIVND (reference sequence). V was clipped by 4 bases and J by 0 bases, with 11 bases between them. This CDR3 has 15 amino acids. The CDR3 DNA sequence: TGTGCCAGTAGTACCGGAGGGACTAGCACAGATACGCAGTATTTT. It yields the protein CASSTGGTSTDTQYF.